A selection of T cell receptor beta chains follows, all from one sample in a study of CD4 and CD8 cells across lung adenocarcinoma regions. TCRdb independently ran MiXCR on the PCR reads; one entry per CDR3 protein. The repertoire consists of 8,200 or so distinct CDR3 sequences, with about 51% occurring once and the leading ten covering about a fifth. The specimen sequenced was CD8+ T cells from the center of a lung tumor. These TCRs come from a female donor with lung adenocarcinoma. The CD4 and CD8 labels of this study may be unreliable. CDR3s include the opening cysteine and the closing phenylalanine or tryptophan. Each record gives: clone size, V gene, D gene, J gene, CDR3 DNA, CDR3 protein. D genes are given only for firm matches. Size is omitted from some rows. Given values are once, few, many or a class for expanded clones.

abundance: NA; v_gene: TRBV6-1; d_gene: TRBD1; j_gene: TRBJ1-3; CDR3nt: TGTGCCAGCAGTGGACAGGGAGGAAACACCATATATTTT; CDR3aa: CASSGQGGNTIYF
abundance: NA; v_gene: TRBV24-1; d_gene: TRBD2; j_gene: TRBJ2-1; CDR3nt: TGTGCCACCAGTGCGGGGAGCGGGGGCCCAAGCACAGAGACGCAGTATTTC; CDR3aa: CATSAGSGGPSTETQYF
abundance: NA; v_gene: TRBV6-1; d_gene: NA; j_gene: TRBJ1-4; CDR3nt: TGTGCCAGCAGTGAAGGCGGGGTAGAGTTTGAAAAACTGTTTTTT; CDR3aa: CASSEGGVEFEKLFF
abundance: NA; v_gene: TRBV6-1; d_gene: NA; j_gene: TRBJ2-1; CDR3nt: TGTGCCAGCAGTGAAGCGCAGGGGTCCTACAATGAGCAGTTCTTC; CDR3aa: CASSEAQGSYNEQFF
abundance: NA; v_gene: TRBV4-3; d_gene: NA; j_gene: TRBJ2-5; CDR3nt: TGCGCCAGCAGCTTTTCAAGAGTAAAAGCGCAGACCCAGTACTTC; CDR3aa: CASSFSRVKAQTQYF
abundance: many; v_gene: TRBV12-3/TRBV12-4; d_gene: TRBD2; j_gene: TRBJ2-5; CDR3nt: TGTGCCAGCAGTCTCGGACTAGCGGGATGGCGGGAGACCCAGTACTTC; CDR3aa: CASSLGLAGWRETQYF
abundance: NA; v_gene: TRBV7-9; d_gene: NA; j_gene: TRBJ2-5; CDR3nt: TGTGCCATCAGCGCCCGGCTCGCGGGCGGGCCCCAAGACATCCAGTACTTC; CDR3aa: CAISARLAGGPQDIQYF
abundance: NA; v_gene: TRBV7-2; d_gene: NA; j_gene: TRBJ2-3; CDR3nt: TGTGCGGGGCCCGGCGGACGTAGCACAGAGACGCAGTATTTC; CDR3aa: CAGPGGRSTETQYF
abundance: NA; v_gene: TRBV10-1; d_gene: NA; j_gene: TRBJ2-3; CDR3nt: TGCGCCAGCAGCCAACTTCAGGGCCCCGCAGAGACGCAGTACTTT; CDR3aa: CASSQLQGPAETQYF
abundance: NA; v_gene: TRBV11-3; d_gene: NA; j_gene: TRBJ2-3; CDR3nt: TGTGCCAGCGTCTCAGGGCTGTGGGACAAAGATACGCAGTATTTC; CDR3aa: CASVSGLWDKDTQYF
abundance: medium-sized; v_gene: TRBV6-1; d_gene: TRBD2; j_gene: TRBJ2-1; CDR3nt: TGTGCCAGCCCTCGGCGGGCGGGGGGGTTGGAGACCCAGTTCTTC; CDR3aa: CASPRRAGGLETQFF
abundance: few; v_gene: TRBV12-3/TRBV12-4; d_gene: NA; j_gene: TRBJ2-7; CDR3nt: TGTGCCAGCAGTCAAATTTTGGCCAGCTACAAGGGCGCCCACGAGCAGTACTTC; CDR3aa: CASSQILASYKGAHEQYF
abundance: NA; v_gene: TRBV19; d_gene: NA; j_gene: TRBJ2-3; CDR3nt: TGTGCCAGTAGTTTGGGATATACGCAGTATTTT; CDR3aa: CASSLGYTQYF
abundance: many; v_gene: TRBV6-4; d_gene: NA; j_gene: TRBJ2-7; CDR3nt: TGTGCCAGCAGTGGCTCCCCGGAAGGGACCGATGAGCAGTACTTC; CDR3aa: CASSGSPEGTDEQYF
abundance: NA; v_gene: TRBV6-4; d_gene: NA; j_gene: TRBJ2-7; CDR3nt: TGTGCCACGGGGCTGAGGGCCAAAAATACGCAGTACTTC; CDR3aa: CATGLRAKNTQYF
abundance: NA; v_gene: TRBV28; d_gene: NA; j_gene: TRBJ2-3; CDR3nt: TGTGCCAGCAGTTTATGGGCTGAGAGGGGGAAGGGGGGCGCGGGCACAGATACGCAGTATTTC; CDR3aa: CASSLWAERGKGGAGTDTQYF
abundance: NA; v_gene: TRBV19; d_gene: NA; j_gene: TRBJ2-7; CDR3nt: TGTGCCAGTAGTCGGTTAGGATCCTACGAGCAGTACTTC; CDR3aa: CASSRLGSYEQYF
abundance: NA; v_gene: TRBV6-5; d_gene: NA; j_gene: TRBJ2-3; CDR3nt: TGTGCCAGCAGGGACTCCGGGGGGCCGGGGGGAGAGACGCAGTACTTT; CDR3aa: CASRDSGGPGGETQYF
abundance: many; v_gene: TRBV18; d_gene: TRBD1; j_gene: TRBJ2-3; CDR3nt: TGTGCCAGCTCACTCAACACCCGGGCAGGGGGCGTCACAGATACGCAGTATTTT; CDR3aa: CASSLNTRAGGVTDTQYF
abundance: medium-sized; v_gene: TRBV7-8; d_gene: TRBD1; j_gene: TRBJ1-6; CDR3nt: TGTGCCAGCAGCTTGGGGGCCAGGGGGACTTCACCCCTCCACTTT; CDR3aa: CASSLGARGTSPLHF
abundance: NA; v_gene: TRBV10-3; d_gene: NA; j_gene: TRBJ2-6; CDR3nt: TGCCCCCCGGGGTCCAACGTGCAGAACTTC; CDR3aa: CPPGSNVQNF
abundance: medium-sized; v_gene: TRBV11-2; d_gene: NA; j_gene: TRBJ2-2; CDR3nt: TGTGCCGCACGGGCAGGGAACACCGGGGAGCTGTTTTTT; CDR3aa: CAARAGNTGELFF
abundance: NA; v_gene: TRBV7-2; d_gene: TRBD2; j_gene: TRBJ2-7; CDR3nt: TGTGCCAGCGGTCTAGCGGGAGTAGTCGAGCAGTACTTC; CDR3aa: CASGLAGVVEQYF
abundance: NA; v_gene: TRBV6-1; d_gene: TRBD2; j_gene: TRBJ2-3; CDR3nt: TGTGCCAGCAGTGAAATAGCGGGTAGCAAAGATACCCAGTATTTT; CDR3aa: CASSEIAGSKDTQYF
abundance: many; v_gene: TRBV30; d_gene: TRBD1; j_gene: TRBJ1-2; CDR3nt: TGTGCCTGGAGTACAGGGACAGGGATGCAGGGCTACACCTTC; CDR3aa: CAWSTGTGMQGYTF
abundance: NA; v_gene: TRBV7-7; d_gene: NA; j_gene: TRBJ2-5; CDR3nt: TGTGGTCGCGGGGCCCGTGACCAAGATACCCAGTACTTC; CDR3aa: CGRGARDQDTQYF
abundance: NA; v_gene: TRBV6-5; d_gene: NA; j_gene: TRBJ2-5; CDR3nt: TGTGCCAGCAGTTACTCGAACAGCAATGAGCAGTACTTC; CDR3aa: CASSYSNSNEQYF
abundance: NA; v_gene: TRBV5-4; d_gene: TRBD2; j_gene: TRBJ2-5; CDR3nt: TGTGCCAGCAGCTCGGGACTAGCGCGAAGTACAGCGGGGGAGACCCAGTACTTC; CDR3aa: CASSSGLARSTAGETQYF
abundance: many; v_gene: TRBV5-8; d_gene: NA; j_gene: TRBJ2-3; CDR3nt: TGTGCCACACCCCCGGGACGGATTAGCACAGATACGCAGTATTTT; CDR3aa: CATPPGRISTDTQYF
abundance: NA; v_gene: TRBV10-3; d_gene: NA; j_gene: TRBJ2-4; CDR3nt: TGTGCGGGGAACGAGGGCCGTGACCAAAACATCCAGTACTTC; CDR3aa: CAGNEGRDQNIQYF
abundance: NA; v_gene: TRBV19; d_gene: TRBD1; j_gene: TRBJ1-4; CDR3nt: TGTGCCAGTAGTCCCAAGGGACAGATGGTGGGAAAACTGTTTTTT; CDR3aa: CASSPKGQMVGKLFF
abundance: NA; v_gene: TRBV7-2; d_gene: NA; j_gene: TRBJ2-5; CDR3nt: TGTGCGGGCACCGGCGTAGGTAGCCCAGATACCCAGTTCTTT; CDR3aa: CAGTGVGSPDTQFF
abundance: NA; v_gene: TRBV7-2; d_gene: NA; j_gene: TRBJ2-1; CDR3nt: TGTGCCAGCAGAGAGGCTGTGAGGGCCGGTGAGCAGTTCTTC; CDR3aa: CASREAVRAGEQFF
abundance: NA; v_gene: TRBV6-1; d_gene: NA; j_gene: TRBJ2-4; CDR3nt: TGTGCCAGCAACGAGGGCCTTGCCCAAAACATTCAGTACTTC; CDR3aa: CASNEGLAQNIQYF
abundance: many; v_gene: TRBV10-3; d_gene: TRBD2; j_gene: TRBJ2-1; CDR3nt: TGTGCCATCAGTGAGTCGATGGCGGGAGCCTACAATGAGCAGTTCTTC; CDR3aa: CAISESMAGAYNEQFF